These 7 T cell receptor beta chains were sequenced from one sample in a study of T cell repertoires in cytomegalovirus infection. Each CDR3 protein is one row after TCRdb ran MiXCR on the reads. This table holds 310,000 or so distinct CDR3 sequences, around a sixth found once. The sequencing input was PBMCs. These receptors originate from a human donor in good health (CMV status not recorded). Some clones in this sample may be carry-over from other donors' samples.

Only a few counts were recorded for this clonotype. This chain joins TRBV15 and TRBJ1-2; D remains ambiguous. CDR3 length equals 13 residues. The V gene's germline CDR1 is LNHNV and CDR2 YYDKDF (reference sequence). Trimming shortened V by 9 bases and J by 4 bases, and 15 bases separated the two germline ends. CDR3 DNA sequence: TGTGCCACGGAGGGCAGTCTATCCTATGGCTACACCTTC. Protein sequence: CATEGSLSYGYTF.

This clonotype was recorded many times. The J gene is TRBJ1-4, the V gene TRBV7-2; D gene uncertain. This CDR3 comprises 13 residues. Germline lookup yields CDR1 SGHTA and CDR2 FQGNSA. V dropped 7 bases and J dropped 0 bases, with 6 bases sitting between them. The CDR3 here is CASKTATNEKLFF. DNA of the CDR3: TGTGCCAGCAAAACTGCAACTAATGAAAAACTGTTTTTT.

This sequence joins TRBV24-1 and TRBJ2-1; TRBD1 might be the D (5 bases). CDR1 and CDR2 from the germline V gene are KGHDR and SFDVKD. The V end lost 5 bases, the J end lost 5 bases, and 6 bases lay between the germline ends. The CDR3 has 12 amino acids. The CDR3 spells CATSAQDNEQFF. CDR3 coding DNA: TGTGCCACCAGTGCACAGGACAATGAGCAGTTCTTC.

This clonotype was recorded a few times. The rearrangement joins TRBV5-1 to TRBJ1-6; D not certain. From germline, CDR1 is SGHRS and CDR2 YFSETQ. CDR3 length: 13 amino acids. Trimming pared 0 bases from V and 7 bases from J, leaving 5 bases between. CDR3 loop: CASSLAANSPLHF. In DNA form, the CDR3 reads TGCGCCAGCAGCTTGGCCGCGAATTCACCCCTCCACTTT.

Ten or more counts support this clonotype. The rearrangement uses TRBV6-1 and TRBJ2-7; 9 bases are a match to TRBD1. The junction had 4 bases not matched to a gene; V was cut back by 5 bases and J by 5 bases. This CDR3 is built from 13 residues. The germline V gene has CDR1 MNHNS and CDR2 SASEGT. The CDR3 DNA reads as TGTGCCAGCAGTCCGACAGGGGGAGACGAGCAGTACTTC. Translation gives CASSPTGGDEQYF.

The count of this clonotype is one. This chain joins TRBV9 and TRBJ1-2; 10 bases are a match to TRBD1. There are 15 residues in the CDR3. Germline lookup yields CDR1 SGDLS and CDR2 YYNGEE. Trimming at V came to 3 bases and at J to 7 bases, leaving 9 bases not matched to a gene. This CDR3 reads CASSAVDRGYFGYTF. In nucleotides, the CDR3 is TGTGCCAGCAGCGCCGTGGACAGGGGGTACTTTGGCTACACCTTC.

In this sample, this clonotype turned up a few times. In nucleotides, the CDR3 is TGTGCCAGCAGTTACCTCGCCGGTATAGTCTATGGCTACACCTTC. It specifies CASSYLAGIVYGYTF. The V call is TRBV6-6, the J call TRBJ1-2; D unclear. The V gene lost 2 bases and the J gene lost 4 bases, with 14 bases spanning the gap. Germline CDR1 and CDR2: MNHNY and SVGAGI (reference sequence). The CDR3 sequence is 15 residues long.